A selection of T cell receptor beta chains follows, all from one sample in a study of vaccination effects on CD4 cells after COVID-19. The protocol was immunoSEQ multiplex PCR, while the TCRdb copy is restricted to in-frame clones and leaves out a portion. Altogether some 69,000 clones are present, 73% being singletons, with the ten largest covering about 2%. Their cognate antigens are unknown. Sequencing was performed on CD4+ T cells from PBMCs cultured without peptide, taken after COVID-19 vaccination. The source is a human donor who received a COVID-19 vaccine. CDR3s include the opening cysteine and the closing phenylalanine or tryptophan. A D gene is named only where the DNA matches it firmly. For some rows the clone size is stated as once, few or many, or as a class when expanded; others skip it.

clone_size	d_call	v_call	j_call	cdr3_nt	cdr3_aa
-	-	TRBV6-5	TRBJ1-4	TGTGCCACCTGTCCCAGGCTTAATGAAAAACTGTTTTTT	CATCPRLNEKLFF
-	TRBD1	TRBV28	TRBJ2-2	TGTGCCAGCATCGGTGGGGCAGGGGGTCGGACCGGGGAGCTGTTTTTT	CASIGGAGGRTGELFF
few	-	TRBV5-1	TRBJ2-2	TGCGCCAGCAGCTTGGCCCAGACAGGCACCGGGGAGCTGTTTTTT	CASSLAQTGTGELFF
-	TRBD1	TRBV29-1	TRBJ1-4	TGCAGCGGCAAGAAAGGGGGCCGGGAAAAACTGTTTTTT	CSGKKGGREKLFF
-	TRBD1	TRBV27	TRBJ2-5	TGTGCCAGCAGGGGGTACGGGACAGGGGACCAAGAGACCCAGTACTTC	CASRGYGTGDQETQYF
-	TRBD2	TRBV3-1/TRBV3-2	TRBJ2-6	TGTGCCAGCAGCCCCTGGGGGCGGGGGGGCTCTGGGGCCAACGTCCTGACTTTC	CASSPWGRGGSGANVLTF
-	TRBD1	TRBV5-1	TRBJ1-6	TGCGCCAGCAGCTTGTTGGACAGGGGTTCACCCCTCCACTTT	CASSLLDRGSPLHF
-	-	TRBV18	TRBJ2-1	TGTGCCAGCTCACCACAGGGGGGCTACAATGAGCAGTTCTTC	CASSPQGGYNEQFF
-	TRBD1	TRBV18	TRBJ1-1	TGTGCCAGCTCATCGACCGGGACAGGGGACACTGAAGCTTTCTTT	CASSSTGTGDTEAFF
-	-	TRBV9	TRBJ1-1	TGTGCCAGCAGCGTAGGTGGCAGGGGATACACTGAAGCTTTCTTT	CASSVGGRGYTEAFF
-	-	TRBV19	TRBJ2-2	TGTGCCAGTAGTAGGGCAGATTACACCGGGGAGCTGTTTTTT	CASSRADYTGELFF
few	TRBD1	TRBV3-1/TRBV3-2	TRBJ2-6	TGTGCCAGCACCAAACGTACAGGGGGAACAGGGGCCAACGTCCTGACTTTC	CASTKRTGGTGANVLTF
-	-	TRBV27	TRBJ2-6	TGTGCCAGCAGATCCGCGAACTCTGGGGCCAACGTCCTGACTTTC	CASRSANSGANVLTF
-	-	TRBV30	TRBJ2-2	TGTGCCTGCAGTCGGGCAGGTGGGACCGGGGAGCTGTTTTTT	CACSRAGGTGELFF
-	TRBD1	TRBV6-2/TRBV6-3	TRBJ1-6	TGTGCCAGCAGTTCCGATACAGGGGGAAATTCACCCCTCCACTTT	CASSSDTGGNSPLHF
-	-	TRBV18	TRBJ1-1	TGTGCCAGCTCACCACGTAACAGTCGTCTCGTTGGCACTGAAGCTTTCTTT	CASSPRNSRLVGTEAFF
-	-	TRBV10-3	TRBJ1-2	TGTGCCATCAGTGTTTCCTCTGAGGTTGGCTACACCTTC	CAISVSSEVGYTF
-	TRBD2	TRBV19	TRBJ2-1	TGTGCCAGTAGATCTAGCGGGCCCAGCTCCTACAATGAGCAGTTCTTC	CASRSSGPSSYNEQFF
-	TRBD2	TRBV14	TRBJ2-1	TGTGCCAGCAGCCAAGATTCAAGAGTGCTAGCGGGTTTGAATGAGCAGTTCTTC	CASSQDSRVLAGLNEQFF
once	-	TRBV6-5	TRBJ1-4	TGTGCCAGCAGTAGGTGGAGTACTAATGAAAAACTGTTTTTT	CASSRWSTNEKLFF
-	TRBD1	TRBV19	TRBJ1-1	TGTGCCAGTAGTATCCCGACAGGGGGTACTGAAGCTTTCTTT	CASSIPTGGTEAFF
-	TRBD1	TRBV7-2	TRBJ1-5	TGTGCCAGCAGCTCAGGGACAGTTCGCAATCAGCCCCAGCATTTT	CASSSGTVRNQPQHF
-	-	TRBV24-1	TRBJ2-2	TGTGCCACCGATAGTGGACCGAACACCGGGGAGCTGTTTTTT	CATDSGPNTGELFF
few	-	TRBV12-3/TRBV12-4	TRBJ2-2	TGTGCCAGCAGTCAGGGGACCGGGGAGCTGTTTTTT	CASSQGTGELFF
-	-	TRBV4-1	TRBJ2-2	TGCGCCAGCAGCCCCCGTTCCCTCGTCGACACCGGGGAGCTGTTTTTT	CASSPRSLVDTGELFF
few	TRBD1	TRBV6-5	TRBJ2-3	TGTGCCAGCAGTAGGACAGGGGGCACAGATACGCAGTATTTT	CASSRTGGTDTQYF
-	TRBD1	TRBV2	TRBJ2-5	TGTGCCAGCAGTAGAAATGGACAGGCAGAAGAGACCCAGTACTTC	CASSRNGQAEETQYF